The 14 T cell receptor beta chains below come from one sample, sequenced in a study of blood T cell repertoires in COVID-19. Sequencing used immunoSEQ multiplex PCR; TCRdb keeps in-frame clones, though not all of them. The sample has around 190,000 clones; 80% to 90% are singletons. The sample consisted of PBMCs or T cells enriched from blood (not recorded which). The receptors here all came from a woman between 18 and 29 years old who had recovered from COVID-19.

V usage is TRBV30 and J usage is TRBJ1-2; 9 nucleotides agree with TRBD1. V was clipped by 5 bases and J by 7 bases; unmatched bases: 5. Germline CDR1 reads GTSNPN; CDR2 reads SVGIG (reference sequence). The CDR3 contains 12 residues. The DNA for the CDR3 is TGTGCCTGGGACACAGGGGGCGTTGGCTACACCTTC. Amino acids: CAWDTGGVGYTF.

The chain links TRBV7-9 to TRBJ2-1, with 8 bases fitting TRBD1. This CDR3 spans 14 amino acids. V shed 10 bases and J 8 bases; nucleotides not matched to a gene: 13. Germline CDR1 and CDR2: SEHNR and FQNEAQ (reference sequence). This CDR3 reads CATKTSDRVDEQFF. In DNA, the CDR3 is TGTGCCACCAAGACCTCGGACAGGGTCGATGAGCAGTTCTTC.

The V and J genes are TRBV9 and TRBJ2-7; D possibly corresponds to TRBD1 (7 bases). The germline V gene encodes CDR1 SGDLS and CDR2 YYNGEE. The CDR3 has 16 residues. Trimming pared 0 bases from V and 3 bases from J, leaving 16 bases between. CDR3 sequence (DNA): TGTGCCAGCAGCGTAGTTGGGGGGCGACAGGGCTACGAGCAGTACTTC. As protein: CASSVVGGRQGYEQYF.

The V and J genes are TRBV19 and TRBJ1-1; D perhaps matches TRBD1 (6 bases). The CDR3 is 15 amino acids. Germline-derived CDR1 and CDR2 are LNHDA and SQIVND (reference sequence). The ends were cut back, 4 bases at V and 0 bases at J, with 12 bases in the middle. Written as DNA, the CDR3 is TGTGCCAGTAGTACGGGACATCCCATGAACACTGAAGCTTTCTTT. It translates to CASSTGHPMNTEAFF.

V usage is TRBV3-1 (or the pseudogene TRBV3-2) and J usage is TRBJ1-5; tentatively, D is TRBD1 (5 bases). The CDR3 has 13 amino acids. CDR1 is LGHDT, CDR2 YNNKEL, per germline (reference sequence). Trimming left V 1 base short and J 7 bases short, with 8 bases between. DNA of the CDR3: TGTGCCAGCAGCCAAGGGGCAGGGCAGCCCCAGCATTTT. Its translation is CASSQGAGQPQHF.

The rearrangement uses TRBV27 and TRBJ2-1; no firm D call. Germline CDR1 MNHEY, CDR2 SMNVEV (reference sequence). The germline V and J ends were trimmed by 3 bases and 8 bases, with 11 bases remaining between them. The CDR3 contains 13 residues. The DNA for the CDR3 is TGTGCCAGCAGTTTTCAGGTCGGCGATGAGCAGTTCTTC. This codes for CASSFQVGDEQFF.

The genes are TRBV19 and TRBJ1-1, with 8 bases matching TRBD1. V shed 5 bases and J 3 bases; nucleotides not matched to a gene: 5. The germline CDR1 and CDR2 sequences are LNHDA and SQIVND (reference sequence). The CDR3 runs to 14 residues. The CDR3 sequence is CASSWTGFDTEAFF. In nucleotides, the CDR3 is TGTGCCAGTAGTTGGACAGGGTTCGACACTGAAGCTTTCTTT.

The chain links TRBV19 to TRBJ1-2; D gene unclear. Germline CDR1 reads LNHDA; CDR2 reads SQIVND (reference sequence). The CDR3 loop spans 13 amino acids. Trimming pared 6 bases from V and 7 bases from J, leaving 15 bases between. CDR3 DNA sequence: TGTGCCAGTAGAGACCGGGATCCATCTGGCTACACCTTC. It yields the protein CASRDRDPSGYTF.

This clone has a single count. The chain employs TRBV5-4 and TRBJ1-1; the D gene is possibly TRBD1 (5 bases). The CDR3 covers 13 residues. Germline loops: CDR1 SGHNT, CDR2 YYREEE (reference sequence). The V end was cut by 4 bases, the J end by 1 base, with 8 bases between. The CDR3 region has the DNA TGTGCCAGCAGCGTGCAGGGGAACACTGAAGCTTTCTTT. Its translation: CASSVQGNTEAFF.

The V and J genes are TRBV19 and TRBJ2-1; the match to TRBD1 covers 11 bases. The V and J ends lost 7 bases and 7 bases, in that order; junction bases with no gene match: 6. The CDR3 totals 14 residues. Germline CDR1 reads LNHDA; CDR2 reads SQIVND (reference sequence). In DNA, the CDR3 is TGTGCCAGTACAAAGGACAGGGGGCTTAATGAGCAGTTCTTC. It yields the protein CASTKDRGLNEQFF.

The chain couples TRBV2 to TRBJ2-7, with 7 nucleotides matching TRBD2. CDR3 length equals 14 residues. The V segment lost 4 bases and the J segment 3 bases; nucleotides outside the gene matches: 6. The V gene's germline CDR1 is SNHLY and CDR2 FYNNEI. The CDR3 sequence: CASSASGINYEQYF. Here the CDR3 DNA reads TGTGCCAGCAGTGCTAGCGGAATAAACTACGAGCAGTACTTC.

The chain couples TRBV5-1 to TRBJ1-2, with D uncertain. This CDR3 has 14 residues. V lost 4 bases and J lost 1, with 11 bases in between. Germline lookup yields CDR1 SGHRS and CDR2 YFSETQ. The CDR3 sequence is CASSKMEGNYGYTF. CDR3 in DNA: TGCGCCAGCAGCAAAATGGAGGGTAACTATGGCTACACCTTC.

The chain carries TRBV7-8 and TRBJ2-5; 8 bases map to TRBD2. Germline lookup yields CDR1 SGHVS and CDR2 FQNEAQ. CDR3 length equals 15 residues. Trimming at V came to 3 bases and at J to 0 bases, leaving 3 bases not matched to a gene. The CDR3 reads CASSFLAGYQETQYF. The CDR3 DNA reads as TGTGCCAGCAGCTTTTTAGCGGGGTACCAAGAGACCCAGTACTTC.

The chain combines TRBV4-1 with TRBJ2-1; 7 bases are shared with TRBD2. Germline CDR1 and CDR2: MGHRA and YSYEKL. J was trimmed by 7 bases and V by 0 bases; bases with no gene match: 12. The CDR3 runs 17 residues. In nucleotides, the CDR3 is TGCGCCAGCAGCCAAGATTTAATGAGCGGGATGCTGAATGAGCAGTTCTTC. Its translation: CASSQDLMSGMLNEQFF.